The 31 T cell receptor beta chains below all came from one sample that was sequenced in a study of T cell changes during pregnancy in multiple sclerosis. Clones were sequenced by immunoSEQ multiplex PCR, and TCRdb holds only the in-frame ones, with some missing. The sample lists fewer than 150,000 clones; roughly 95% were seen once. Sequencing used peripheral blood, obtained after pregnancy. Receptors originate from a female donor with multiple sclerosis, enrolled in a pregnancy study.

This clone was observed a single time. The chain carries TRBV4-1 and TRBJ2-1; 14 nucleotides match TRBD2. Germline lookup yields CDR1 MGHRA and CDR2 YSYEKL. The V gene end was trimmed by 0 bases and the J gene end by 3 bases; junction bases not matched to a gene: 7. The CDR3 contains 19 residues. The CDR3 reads CASSQDGLAGGAGYNEQFF. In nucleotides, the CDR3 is TGCGCCAGCAGCCAAGACGGACTAGCGGGAGGTGCGGGCTACAATGAGCAGTTCTTC.

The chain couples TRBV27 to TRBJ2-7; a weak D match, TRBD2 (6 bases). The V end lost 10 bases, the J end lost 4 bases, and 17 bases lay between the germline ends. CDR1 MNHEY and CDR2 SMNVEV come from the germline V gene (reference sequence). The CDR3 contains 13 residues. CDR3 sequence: CATAGTPPYEQYF. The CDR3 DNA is TGTGCCACCGCCGGGACTCCGCCTTACGAGCAGTACTTC.

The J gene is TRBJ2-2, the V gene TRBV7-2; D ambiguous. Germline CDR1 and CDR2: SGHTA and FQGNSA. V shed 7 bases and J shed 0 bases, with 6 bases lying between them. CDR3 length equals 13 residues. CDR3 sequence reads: CASTSPNTGELFF. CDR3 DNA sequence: TGTGCCAGCACCTCTCCGAACACCGGGGAGCTGTTTTTT. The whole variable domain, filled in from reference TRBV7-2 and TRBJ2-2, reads GAGVSQSPSNKVTEKGKDVELRCDPISGHTALYWYRQSLGQGLEFLIYFQGNSAPDKSGLPSDRFSAERTGGSVSTLTIQRTQQEDSAVYLCASTSPNTGELFFGEGSRLTVL.

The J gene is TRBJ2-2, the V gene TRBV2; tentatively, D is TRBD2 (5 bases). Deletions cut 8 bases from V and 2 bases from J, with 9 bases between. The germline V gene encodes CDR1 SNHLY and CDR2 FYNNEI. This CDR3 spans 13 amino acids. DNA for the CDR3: TGTGCCAGCGATCGGGAAAACACCGGGGAGCTGTTTTTT. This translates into CASDRENTGELFF.

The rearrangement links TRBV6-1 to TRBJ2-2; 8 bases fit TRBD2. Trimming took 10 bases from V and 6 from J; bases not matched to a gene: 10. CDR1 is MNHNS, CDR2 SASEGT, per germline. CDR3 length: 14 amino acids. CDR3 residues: CAITALAAPGELFF. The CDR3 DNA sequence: TGTGCCATCACGGCACTAGCGGCGCCCGGGGAGCTGTTTTTT.

CDR3 nucleotides: TGTGCCAGCACTAAACCGGGGGGATTGTATGGCTACACCTTC. Its protein is CASTKPGGLYGYTF. The chain couples TRBV28 to TRBJ1-2; TRBD1 might be the D (5 bases). The CDR3 sequence is 14 residues long. V lost 7 bases to trimming and J lost 5 bases, with 17 bases between them. CDR1 and CDR2 from the germline V gene are MDHEN and SYDVKM.

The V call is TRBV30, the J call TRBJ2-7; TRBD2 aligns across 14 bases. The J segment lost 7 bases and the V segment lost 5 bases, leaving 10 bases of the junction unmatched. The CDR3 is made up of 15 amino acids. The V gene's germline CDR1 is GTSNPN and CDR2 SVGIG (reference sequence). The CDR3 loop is CAWGVGTSGRWEQYF. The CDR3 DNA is TGTGCCTGGGGGGTGGGGACTAGCGGGAGATGGGAGCAGTACTTC.

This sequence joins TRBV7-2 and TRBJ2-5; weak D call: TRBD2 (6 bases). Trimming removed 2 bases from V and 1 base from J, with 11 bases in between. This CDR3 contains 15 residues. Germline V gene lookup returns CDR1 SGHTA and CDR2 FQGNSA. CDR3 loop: CASSLWLAFQETQYF. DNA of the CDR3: TGTGCCAGCAGCTTATGGCTAGCGTTCCAAGAGACCCAGTACTTC.

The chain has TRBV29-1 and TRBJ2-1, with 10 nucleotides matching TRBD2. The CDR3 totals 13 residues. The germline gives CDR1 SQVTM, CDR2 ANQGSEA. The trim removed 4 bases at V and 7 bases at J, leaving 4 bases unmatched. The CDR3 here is CSVGLAGLNEQFF. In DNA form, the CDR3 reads TGCAGCGTTGGACTAGCGGGTTTGAATGAGCAGTTCTTC.

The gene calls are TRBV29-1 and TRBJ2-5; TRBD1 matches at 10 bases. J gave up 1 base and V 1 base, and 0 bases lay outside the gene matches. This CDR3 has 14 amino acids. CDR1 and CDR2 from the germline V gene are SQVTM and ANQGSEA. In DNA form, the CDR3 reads TGCAGCGTTGAAGGACAGGGGGCCCAAGAGACCCAGTACTTC. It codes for CSVEGQGAQETQYF.

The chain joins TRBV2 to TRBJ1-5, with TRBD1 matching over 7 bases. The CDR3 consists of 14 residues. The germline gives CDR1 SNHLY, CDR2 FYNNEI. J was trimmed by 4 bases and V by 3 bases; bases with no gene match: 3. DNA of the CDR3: TGTGCCAGCAGTGAGTGGGACAGTAATCAGCCCCAGCATTTT. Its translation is CASSEWDSNQPQHF.

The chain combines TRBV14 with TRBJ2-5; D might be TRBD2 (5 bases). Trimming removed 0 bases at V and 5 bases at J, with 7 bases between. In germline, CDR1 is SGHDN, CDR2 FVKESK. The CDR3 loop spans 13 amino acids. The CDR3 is CASSQDWRETQYF. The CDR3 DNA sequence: TGTGCCAGCAGCCAAGATTGGAGGGAGACCCAGTACTTC. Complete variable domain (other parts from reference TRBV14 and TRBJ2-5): EAGVTQFPSHSVIEKGQTVTLRCDPISGHDNLYWYRRVMGKEIKFLLHFVKESKQDESGMPNNRFLAERTGGTYSTLKVQPAELEDSGVYFCASSQDWRETQYFGPGTRLLVL.

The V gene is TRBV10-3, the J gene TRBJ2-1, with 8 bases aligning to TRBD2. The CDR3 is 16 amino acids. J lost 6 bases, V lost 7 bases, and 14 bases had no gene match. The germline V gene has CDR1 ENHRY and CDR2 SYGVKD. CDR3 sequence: CAINPGQRESGNEQFF. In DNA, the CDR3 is TGTGCCATCAACCCCGGGCAGCGGGAGTCTGGCAATGAGCAGTTCTTC.

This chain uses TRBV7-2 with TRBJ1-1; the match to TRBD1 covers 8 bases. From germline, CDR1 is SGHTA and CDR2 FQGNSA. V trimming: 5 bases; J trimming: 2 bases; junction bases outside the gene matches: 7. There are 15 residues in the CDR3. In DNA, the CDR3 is TGTGCCAGCAGCGCGCAAGGGACAGGAAACACTGAAGCTTTCTTT. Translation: CASSAQGTGNTEAFF.

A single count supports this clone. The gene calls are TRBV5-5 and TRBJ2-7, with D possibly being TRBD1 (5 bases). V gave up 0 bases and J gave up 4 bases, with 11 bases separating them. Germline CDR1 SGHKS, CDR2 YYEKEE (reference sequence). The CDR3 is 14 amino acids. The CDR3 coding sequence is TGTGCCAGCAGCTTGGGCCAGGGATATTACGAGCAGTACTTC. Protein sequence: CASSLGQGYYEQYF. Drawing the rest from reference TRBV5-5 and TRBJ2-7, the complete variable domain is DAGVTQSPTHLIKTRGQQVTLRCSPISGHKSVSWYQQVLGQGPQFIFQYYEKEERGRGNFPDRFSARQFPNYSSELNVNALLLGDSALYLCASSLGQGYYEQYFGPGTRLTVT.

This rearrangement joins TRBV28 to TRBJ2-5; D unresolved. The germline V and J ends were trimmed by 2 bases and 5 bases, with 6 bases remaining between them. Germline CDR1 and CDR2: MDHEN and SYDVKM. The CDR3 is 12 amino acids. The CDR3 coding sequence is TGTGCCAGCAGTTTAGTGCGGGAGACCCAGTACTTC. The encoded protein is CASSLVRETQYF.

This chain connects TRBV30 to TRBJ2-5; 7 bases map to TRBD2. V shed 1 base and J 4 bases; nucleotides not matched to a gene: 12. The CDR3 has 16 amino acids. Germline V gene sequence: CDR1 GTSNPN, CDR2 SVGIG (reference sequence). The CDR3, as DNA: TGTGCCTGGAGTGGCCCCCCGGGGGGTATACCAGAGACCCAGTACTTC. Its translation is CAWSGPPGGIPETQYF.

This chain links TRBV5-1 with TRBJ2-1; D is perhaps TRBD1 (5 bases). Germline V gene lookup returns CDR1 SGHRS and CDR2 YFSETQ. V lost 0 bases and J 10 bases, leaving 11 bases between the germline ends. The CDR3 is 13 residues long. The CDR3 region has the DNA TGCGCCAGCAGCTTGGCGCCCGGACAAGAGCAGTTCTTC. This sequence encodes CASSLAPGQEQFF.

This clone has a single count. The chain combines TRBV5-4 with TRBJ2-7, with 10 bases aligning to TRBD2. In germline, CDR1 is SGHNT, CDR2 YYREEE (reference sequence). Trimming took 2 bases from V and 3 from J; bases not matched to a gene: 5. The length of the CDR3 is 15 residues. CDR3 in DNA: TGTGCCAGCAGCTTTGGGGGACTAGCGTTCTACGAGCAGTACTTC. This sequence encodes CASSFGGLAFYEQYF.

CDR3 nucleotide sequence: TGCGCCAGCAGCTTGGAGGGGCTACTACGGGAGCAGTTCTTC. Its protein product is CASSLEGLLREQFF. This chain links TRBV5-1 with TRBJ2-1; a weak D match, TRBD1 (5 bases). Trimming removed 0 bases at V and 10 bases at J, with 14 bases between. CDR1 is SGHRS and CDR2 is YFSETQ in the germline V gene. This CDR3 is 14 amino acids long.

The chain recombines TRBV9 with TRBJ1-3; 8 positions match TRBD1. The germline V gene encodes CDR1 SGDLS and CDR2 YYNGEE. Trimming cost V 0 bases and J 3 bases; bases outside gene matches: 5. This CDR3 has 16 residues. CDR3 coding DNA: TGTGCCAGCAGCGTAGGTTCAGGGGGCTTTGGAAACACCATATATTTT. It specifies CASSVGSGGFGNTIYF.

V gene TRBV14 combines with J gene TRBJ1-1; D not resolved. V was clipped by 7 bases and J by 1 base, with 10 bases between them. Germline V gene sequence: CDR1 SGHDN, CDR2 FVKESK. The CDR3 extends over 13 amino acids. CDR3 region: CASTPSGNTEAFF. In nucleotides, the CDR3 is TGTGCCAGCACCCCAAGCGGGAACACTGAAGCTTTCTTT.

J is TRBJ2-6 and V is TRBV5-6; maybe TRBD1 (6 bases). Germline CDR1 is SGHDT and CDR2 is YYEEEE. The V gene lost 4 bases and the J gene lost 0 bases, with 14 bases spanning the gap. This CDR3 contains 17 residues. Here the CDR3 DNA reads TGTGCCAGCAGCCGGCCCACAGGGTACTCTGGGGCCAACGTCCTGACTTTC. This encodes CASSRPTGYSGANVLTF.

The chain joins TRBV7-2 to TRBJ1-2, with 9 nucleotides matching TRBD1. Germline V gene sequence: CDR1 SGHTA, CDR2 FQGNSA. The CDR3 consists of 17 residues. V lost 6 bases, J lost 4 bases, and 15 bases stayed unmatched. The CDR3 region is CASSLIQGALGGYGYTF. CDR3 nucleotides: TGTGCCAGCAGTTTAATACAGGGGGCGCTAGGAGGCTATGGCTACACCTTC. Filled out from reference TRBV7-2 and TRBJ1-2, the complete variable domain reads GAGVSQSPSNKVTEKGKDVELRCDPISGHTALYWYRQSLGQGLEFLIYFQGNSAPDKSGLPSDRFSAERTGGSVSTLTIQRTQQEDSAVYLCASSLIQGALGGYGYTFGSGTRLTVV.

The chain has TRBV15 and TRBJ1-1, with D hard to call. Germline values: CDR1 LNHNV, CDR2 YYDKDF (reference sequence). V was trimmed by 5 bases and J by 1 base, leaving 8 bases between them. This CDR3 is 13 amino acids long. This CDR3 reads CATSLARNTEAFF. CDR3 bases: TGTGCCACCAGCTTAGCTAGGAACACTGAAGCTTTCTTT.

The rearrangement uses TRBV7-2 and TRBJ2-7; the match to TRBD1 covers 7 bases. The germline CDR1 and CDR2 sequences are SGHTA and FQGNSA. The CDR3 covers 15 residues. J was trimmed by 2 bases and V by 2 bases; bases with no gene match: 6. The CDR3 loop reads CASSLKAQGTYEQYF. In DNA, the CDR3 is TGTGCCAGCAGCTTAAAGGCACAGGGGACCTACGAGCAGTACTTC.

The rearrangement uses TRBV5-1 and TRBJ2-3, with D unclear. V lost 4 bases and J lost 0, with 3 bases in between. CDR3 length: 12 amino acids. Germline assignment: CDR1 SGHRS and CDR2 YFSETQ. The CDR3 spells CASSLSTDTQYF. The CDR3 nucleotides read TGCGCCAGCAGCCTTAGCACAGATACGCAGTATTTT.

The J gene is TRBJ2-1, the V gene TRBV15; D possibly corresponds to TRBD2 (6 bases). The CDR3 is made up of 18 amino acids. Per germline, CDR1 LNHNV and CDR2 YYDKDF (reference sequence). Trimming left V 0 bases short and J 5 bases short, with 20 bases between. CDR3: CATSRDRGITVNNNEQFF. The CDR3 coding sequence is TGTGCCACCAGCAGAGATCGGGGGATAACAGTCAACAACAATGAGCAGTTCTTC.

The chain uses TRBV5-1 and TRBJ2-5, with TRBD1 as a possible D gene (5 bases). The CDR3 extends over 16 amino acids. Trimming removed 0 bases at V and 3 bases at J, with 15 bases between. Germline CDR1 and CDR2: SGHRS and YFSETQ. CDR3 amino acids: CASSLAWGRTEETQYF. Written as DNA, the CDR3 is TGCGCCAGCAGCTTGGCCTGGGGCAGAACGGAAGAGACCCAGTACTTC.

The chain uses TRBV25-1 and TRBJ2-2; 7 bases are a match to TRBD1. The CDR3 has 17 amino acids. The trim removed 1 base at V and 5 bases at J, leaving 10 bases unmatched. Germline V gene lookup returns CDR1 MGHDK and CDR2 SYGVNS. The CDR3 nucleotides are TGTGCCAGCAGTGAATCCTCCGGGACAGTCCCAACCGGGGAGCTGTTTTTT. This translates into CASSESSGTVPTGELFF.

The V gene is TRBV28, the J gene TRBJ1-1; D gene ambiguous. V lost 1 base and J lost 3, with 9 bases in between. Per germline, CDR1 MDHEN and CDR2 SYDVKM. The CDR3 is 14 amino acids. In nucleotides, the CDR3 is TGTGCCAGCAGTTTATCTCCGCGCTACACTGAAGCTTTCTTT. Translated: CASSLSPRYTEAFF. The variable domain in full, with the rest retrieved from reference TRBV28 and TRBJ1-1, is DVKVTQSSRYLVKRTGEKVFLECVQDMDHENMFWYRQDPGLGLRLIYFSYDVKMKEKGDIPEGYSVSREKKERFSLILESASTNQTSMYLCASSLSPRYTEAFFGQGTRLTVV.